The 21 T cell receptor beta chains below all came from one sample that was sequenced in a study of T cell responses to AZD1222 COVID-19 vaccine. Repertoires were generated with immunoSEQ multiplex PCR, while TCRdb's copy carries only in-frame clones and drops some. Of about 120,000 clones listed, 85% to 95% are singletons. Specimen: peripheral blood, collected 28 days after the second AZD1222 dose. Every receptor here comes from an adult who received the AZD1222 COVID-19 vaccine.

The chain joins TRBV28 to TRBJ1-2, with D possibly matching TRBD1 (6 bases). Trimming stripped 7 bases from V and 6 bases from J, with 18 bases between. The germline gives CDR1 MDHEN, CDR2 SYDVKM. The CDR3 runs to 14 residues. As DNA, the CDR3 is TGTGCCAGCAATCCGGGGGGGCTGGGAAATGGCTACACCTTC. Protein sequence: CASNPGGLGNGYTF.

The chain links TRBV5-1 to TRBJ2-1, with 10 bases that match TRBD2. The trim removed 2 bases at V and 9 bases at J, leaving 11 bases unmatched. Looked up from germline, CDR1 is SGHRS and CDR2 is YFSETQ. The CDR3 runs 16 residues. Here the CDR3 reads CASSLILAGDKGEQFF. CDR3 in DNA: TGCGCCAGCAGCTTAATCCTAGCGGGGGATAAGGGTGAGCAGTTCTTC.

As concerns this clone: Additional DNA sequences in this sample encode the identical CDR3. This chain connects TRBV9 to TRBJ2-7; TRBD1 agrees at 7 bases. This CDR3 region has 14 residues. CDR1 is SGDLS and CDR2 is YYNGEE in the germline V gene. J lost 2 bases, V lost 0 bases, and 2 bases had no gene match. The CDR3 sequence is CASSVGQGAYEQYF. The CDR3 nucleotides are TGTGCCAGCAGCGTAGGCCAGGGGGCCTACGAGCAGTACTTC.

The genes are TRBV7-9 and TRBJ1-3; 7 bases are shared with TRBD1. Germline CDR1 is SEHNR and CDR2 is FQNEAQ (reference sequence). Trimming took 5 bases from V and 0 from J; bases not matched to a gene: 7. The CDR3 length is 16 residues. CDR3 amino acids: CASSARGASSGNTIYF. DNA of the CDR3: TGTGCCAGCAGCGCCAGGGGGGCTAGCTCTGGAAACACCATATATTTT. The whole variable domain, remainder taken from reference TRBV7-9 and TRBJ1-3, is DTGVSQNPRHKITKRGQNVTFRCDPISEHNRLYWYRQTLGQGPEFLTYFQNEAQLEKSRLLSDRFSAERPKGSFSTLEIQRTEQGDSAMYLCASSARGASSGNTIYFGEGSWLTVV.

This chain uses TRBV5-4 with TRBJ1-2, with 10 bases fitting TRBD1. CDR3 length equals 14 residues. Germline values: CDR1 SGHNT, CDR2 YYREEE (reference sequence). The ends lost 0 bases at V and 6 bases at J; junction bases unmatched: 2. CDR3: CASSLVGTGDGYTF. The CDR3 DNA sequence: TGTGCCAGCAGCTTGGTAGGGACAGGGGATGGCTACACCTTC.

This chain links TRBV2 with TRBJ1-3; TRBD1 aligns across 7 bases. Germline loops: CDR1 SNHLY, CDR2 FYNNEI. V dropped 6 bases and J dropped 4; count of bases not matched to a gene: 12. CDR3 size: 16 residues. The CDR3 region has the DNA TGTGCCAGCAGCACACAGGGACAGATTTTAGGAAACACCATATATTTT. Its translation: CASSTQGQILGNTIYF.

The chain carries TRBV30 and TRBJ1-3; 7 nucleotides align to TRBD1. V lost 7 bases, J lost 4 bases, and 10 bases stayed unmatched. The germline gives CDR1 GTSNPN, CDR2 SVGIG (reference sequence). The CDR3 runs 14 residues. The CDR3 region is CASHRGQLGNTIYF. The CDR3 region has the DNA TGTGCCTCCCACCGGGGACAGTTGGGAAACACCATATATTTT.

This chain connects TRBV13 to TRBJ2-7, with D perhaps matching TRBD2 (5 bases). The germline V gene has CDR1 PRHDT and CDR2 FYEKMQ (reference sequence). The CDR3 contains 14 residues. The V end lost 1 base, the J end lost 0 bases, and 7 bases lay between the germline ends. CDR3 loop: CASSLAGSSYEQYF. CDR3 nucleotides: TGTGCCAGCAGCTTAGCGGGGAGCTCCTACGAGCAGTACTTC.

J is TRBJ1-4 and V is TRBV7-9; D remains ambiguous. Germline V CDR1 and CDR2: SEHNR, FQNEAQ (reference sequence). There are 12 residues in the CDR3. The V and J ends lost 1 base and 9 bases respectively, with 6 bases between them. The CDR3 nucleotides are TGTGCCAGCAGCTTAGACGTGAAAAAACTGTTTTTT. Encoded protein: CASSLDVKKLFF. Complete variable domain (other parts from reference TRBV7-9 and TRBJ1-4): DTGVSQNPRHKITKRGQNVTFRCDPISEHNRLYWYRQTLGQGPEFLTYFQNEAQLEKSRLLSDRFSAERPKGSFSTLEIQRTEQGDSAMYLCASSLDVKKLFFGSGTQLSVL.

The chain carries TRBV7-3 and TRBJ2-2; 8 bases are a match to TRBD1. J lost 1 base, V lost 8 bases, and 6 bases had no gene match. Germline-derived CDR1 and CDR2 are SGHTA and FQGTGA. The CDR3 runs to 15 residues. DNA for the CDR3: TGTGCCAGCCGTCTCGGGACAGGGAACACCGGGGAGCTGTTTTTT. Translation gives CASRLGTGNTGELFF.

This sequence joins TRBV10-1 and TRBJ2-7; TRBD1 is a possible D gene (7 bases). The CDR3 is made up of 13 amino acids. CDR1 WNHNN and CDR2 SYGVQD come from the germline V gene (reference sequence). V was cut by 6 bases and J by 2 bases, with 11 bases left in between. In DNA, the CDR3 is TGCGCCAGCAGCGCGGGACAGACCTACGAGCAGTACTTC. Protein sequence: CASSAGQTYEQYF.

The V call is TRBV19, the J call TRBJ2-1, with 8 bases fitting TRBD2. V gave up 3 bases and J gave up 8 bases; unmatched junction bases: 6. CDR1 and CDR2 from the germline V gene are LNHDA and SQIVND (reference sequence). The CDR3 loop spans 14 amino acids. CDR3 bases: TGTGCCAGTAGTATGGGGACTAGAGGGTATGAGCAGTTCTTC. It is translated as CASSMGTRGYEQFF. Based on the CDR3 plus reference TRBV19 and TRBJ2-1, the full variable domain is DGGITQSPKYLFRKEGQNVTLSCEQNLNHDAMYWYRQDPGQGLRLIYYSQIVNDFQKGDIAEGYSVSREKKESFPLTVTSAQKNPTAFYLCASSMGTRGYEQFFGPGTRLTVL.

This sequence joins TRBV11-1 and TRBJ1-1, with D uncertain. The V gene's germline CDR1 is SGHAT and CDR2 FQDESV (reference sequence). Trimming pared 6 bases from V and 1 base from J, leaving 15 bases between. The CDR3 has 15 residues. The CDR3 nucleotides are TGTGCCAGCAGGGCGACAAGTGGAGGGAACACTGAAGCTTTCTTT. Its protein product is CASRATSGGNTEAFF.

The rearrangement links TRBV2 to TRBJ1-1; D gene uncertain. V lost 9 bases and J lost 5, with 13 bases in between. The CDR3 length is 12 residues. The germline CDR1 and CDR2 sequences are SNHLY and FYNNEI. The CDR3 bases are TGTGCCAGACAGACCGGTTGGACTGAAGCTTTCTTT. Its protein product is CARQTGWTEAFF.

The genes are TRBV28 and TRBJ1-5; D remains ambiguous. CDR3 size: 16 residues. The ends were cut back, 10 bases at V and 1 base at J, with 20 bases in the middle. Per germline, CDR1 MDHEN and CDR2 SYDVKM. The CDR3 nucleotides are TGTGCCACTGCCTGGGGTATTGAAAGGAGCAATCAGCCCCAGCATTTT. Its translation is CATAWGIERSNQPQHF.

This rearrangement joins TRBV5-1 to TRBJ2-1, with a possible D match to TRBD1 (6 bases). The germline CDR1 and CDR2 sequences are SGHRS and YFSETQ. The CDR3 sequence is 15 residues long. V gave up 1 base and J gave up 6 bases, with 14 bases separating them. CDR3 sequence (DNA): TGCGCCAGCAGCTTGTCAGAGGGGGTTCTCAATGAGCAGTTCTTC. Protein: CASSLSEGVLNEQFF.

This clone was observed once. The chain carries TRBV29-1 and TRBJ2-3; a weak D match, TRBD2 (5 bases). From germline, CDR1 is SQVTM and CDR2 ANQGSEA. This CDR3 contains 13 residues. The germline V and J ends were trimmed by 0 bases and 1 base, with 5 bases remaining between them. This chain's CDR3 is CSVEEAGTDTQYF. The DNA of the CDR3 is TGCAGCGTTGAAGAAGCGGGCACAGATACGCAGTATTTT.

The chain couples TRBV5-1 to TRBJ2-2; D may be TRBD1 or TRBD2 (5 bases each). Germline CDR1 is SGHRS and CDR2 is YFSETQ. The V gene lost 4 bases and the J gene lost 2 bases, with 9 bases spanning the gap. The CDR3 extends over 14 amino acids. The CDR3 coding sequence is TGCGCCAGCAGCACCGGGGCTAACACCGGGGAGCTGTTTTTT. Encoded protein: CASSTGANTGELFF.

The V gene is TRBV6-5, the J gene TRBJ2-3, with D possibly matching TRBD2 (6 bases). Germline V gene lookup returns CDR1 MNHEY and CDR2 SVGAGI. V was trimmed by 6 bases and J by 12 bases, leaving 22 bases between them. This CDR3 has 14 residues. CDR3 nucleotides: TGTGCCAGCAGGGGACTCGCTGGAAAAGGGGATCAGTATTTT. It codes for CASRGLAGKGDQYF.

The chain has TRBV10-3 and TRBJ2-7; D may be TRBD1 or TRBD2 (6 bases each). V lost 0 bases and J 3 bases, leaving 12 bases between the germline ends. Germline values: CDR1 ENHRY, CDR2 SYGVKD. This CDR3 spans 15 amino acids. CDR3 nucleotide sequence: TGTGCCATCAGTGAGTCACTAGGGGGGAGCTACGAGCAGTACTTC. Residues: CAISESLGGSYEQYF.

In this sample, this clone turned up once. The CDR3 coding sequence is TGCGCCAGCAGCCAAGATCCCGGGGGTTATAGGTATGGCTACACCTTC. Translation: CASSQDPGGYRYGYTF. The chain has TRBV4-1 and TRBJ1-2, with D possibly TRBD1 on 5 matching bases. The V gene lost 0 bases and the J gene lost 5 bases, with 16 bases spanning the gap. The CDR3 has 16 amino acids. Germline lookup yields CDR1 MGHRA and CDR2 YSYEKL.